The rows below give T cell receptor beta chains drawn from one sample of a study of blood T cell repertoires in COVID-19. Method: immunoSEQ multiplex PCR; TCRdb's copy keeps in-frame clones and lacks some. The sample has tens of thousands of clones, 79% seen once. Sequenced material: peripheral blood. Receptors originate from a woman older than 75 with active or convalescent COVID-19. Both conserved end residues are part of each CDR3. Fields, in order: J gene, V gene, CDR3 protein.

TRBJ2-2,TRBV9,CASSAGLAGGNTGELFF
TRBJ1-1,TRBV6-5,CASSYSIQGNTEAFF
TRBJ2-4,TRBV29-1,CSVGVGGTPPGIQYF
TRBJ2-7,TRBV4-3,CASSQGSSGTYEQYF
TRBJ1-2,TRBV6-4,CASSPPGLANYGYTF
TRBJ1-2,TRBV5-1,CASSGGTGGSYGYTF
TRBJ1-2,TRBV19,CASRDRGRYGYTF
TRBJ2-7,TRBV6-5,CASSYQGTSSYEQYF
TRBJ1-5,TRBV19,CASSDPGGDFRALAQHF
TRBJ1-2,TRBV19,CASSIDKSGGRSYGYTF
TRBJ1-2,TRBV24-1,CATSENRDGYTF
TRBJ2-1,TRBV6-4,CASSDSRLAGGSSYNEQFF
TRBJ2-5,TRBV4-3,CASSQDGQNQETQYF
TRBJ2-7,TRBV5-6,CASSFLASGFGQYF
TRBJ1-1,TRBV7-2,CASSLGGTGPMNTEAFF
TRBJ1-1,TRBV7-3,CASSLTPSGETEAFF
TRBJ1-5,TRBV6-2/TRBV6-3,CASSYSDQPQHF
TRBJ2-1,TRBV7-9,CASSPGDFSNSYNEQFF
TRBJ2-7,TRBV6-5,CASSKLAGSSYEQYF
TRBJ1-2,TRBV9,CASSVGVGDSYGYTF
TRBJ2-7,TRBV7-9,CASSLGDRALAQYF
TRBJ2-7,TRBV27,CASSLGLTRTGGYGLYYEQYF
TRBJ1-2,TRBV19,CASSPSVRDRGHGYTF
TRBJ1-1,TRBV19,CASSPQGGLNTEAFF
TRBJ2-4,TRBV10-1,CASITDQSWNIQYF
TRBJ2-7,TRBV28,CASSLWGVSSYEQYF
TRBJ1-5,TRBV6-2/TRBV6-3,CASSFSREGLGGNQPQHF
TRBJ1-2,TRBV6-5,CASSNGRGYNYGYTF
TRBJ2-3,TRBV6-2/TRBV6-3,CASSYPTWTSGRAADTQYF
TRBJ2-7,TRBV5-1,CASSRDILYEQYF
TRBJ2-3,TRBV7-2,CASSFNARRAGTDTQYF
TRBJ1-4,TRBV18,CASSPASNEKLFF
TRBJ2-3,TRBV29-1,CSVEGVLGAGSTDTQYF
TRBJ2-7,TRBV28,CASRTTDRAYEQYF
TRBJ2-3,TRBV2,CASSGMATDTQYF
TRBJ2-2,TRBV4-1,CASSQGTGYTGELFF
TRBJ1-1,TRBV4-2,CASSQEGGNTEAFF
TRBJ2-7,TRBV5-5,CASSSRGGAFYEQYF
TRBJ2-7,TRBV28,CASTPPQGPPYEQYF
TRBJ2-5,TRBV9,CASSPVGGAEGGTQYF
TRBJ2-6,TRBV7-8,CASSLVGLDFSGANVLTF
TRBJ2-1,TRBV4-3,CASSQRRQGGIFF
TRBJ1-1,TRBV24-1,CATSDADREAFF
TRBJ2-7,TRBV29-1,CSVVRQGVSYEQYF
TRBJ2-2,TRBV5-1,CASSPGTDTGELFF
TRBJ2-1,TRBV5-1,CASSRGNEQFF
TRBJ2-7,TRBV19,CASSTPGQPYEQYF
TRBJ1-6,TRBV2,CASRQSSYNSPLHF
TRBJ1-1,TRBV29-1,CSTDRQNTEAFF
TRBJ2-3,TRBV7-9,CASRGILAPADTQYF
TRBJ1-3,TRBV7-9,CASSYRSWATGNTIYF
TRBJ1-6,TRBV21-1,CASSQEPYGGAGDSPLHF
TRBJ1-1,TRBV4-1,CASSQRDRSNTEAFF
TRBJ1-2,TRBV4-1,CASTISTGVFGYTF